One and the same sample provided the 6 T cell receptor beta chains below, sequenced in a study of cytomegalovirus exposure and HLA in healthy donors. The PCR ran on 60 Vbeta and 13 Jbeta primers. The method was immunoSEQ multiplex PCR; TCRdb's version includes in-frame clones alone and lacks a portion of them. The sample lists about 180,000 clones; under 80% were seen once. Material for sequencing was PBMCs. These TCRs come from a woman in her twenties or thirties in good health and CMV-seropositive.

V and J are TRBV7-2 and TRBJ2-1; 14 nucleotides line up with TRBD2. The CDR3 consists of 19 residues. Germline-derived CDR1 and CDR2 are SGHTA and FQGNSA. V lost 5 bases and J lost 3; bases outside the gene matches: 12. CDR3 nucleotides: TGTGCCAGCAGCCGCTTTAGCAGAGGGACTAGCGGGGGCTACAATGAGCAGTTCTTC. Encoded protein: CASSRFSRGTSGGYNEQFF.

This CDR3 reads CASSSTGFGAEAFF. The CDR3 DNA reads as TGTGCCAGCAGCTCGACAGGATTTGGAGCTGAAGCTTTCTTT. The V call is TRBV11-2, the J call TRBJ1-1; possible D gene TRBD1, 6 bases. Germline V lookup: CDR1 SGHAT, CDR2 FQNNGV. Trimming took 4 bases from V and 6 from J, leaving 15 bases between them. This CDR3 is 14 amino acids long.

The V gene is TRBV5-7, the J gene TRBJ2-1; D not certain. TRBV5-7 is treated as an ORF (open reading frame) with a function not yet certain. The V end lost 2 bases, the J end lost 9 bases, and 15 bases lay between the germline ends. CDR3 length: 14 amino acids. Here the CDR3 DNA reads TGTGCCAGCAGCTTTGAGGAGACCCCAAGTGAGCAGTTCTTC. Translation: CASSFEETPSEQFF.

The chain employs TRBV13 and TRBJ2-2, with 7 bases aligning to TRBD1. With 0 bases clipped from V and 3 bases from J, the junction kept 1 base outside the gene matches. CDR3 length equals 15 residues. CDR1 is PRHDT and CDR2 is FYEKMQ in the germline V gene (reference sequence). CDR3 DNA: TGTGCCAGCAGCTTAGGAGGGGGCGACACCGGGGAGCTGTTTTTT. Translation: CASSLGGGDTGELFF.

This CDR3 reads CASGPILNYGYTF. The CDR3 DNA reads as TGTGCCAGCGGTCCTATCCTCAACTATGGCTACACCTTC. The chain uses TRBV28 and TRBJ1-2; D is unclear. The V gene lost 8 bases and the J gene lost 2 bases, with 12 bases spanning the gap. The CDR3 sequence is 13 residues long. CDR1 MDHEN and CDR2 SYDVKM come from the germline V gene.

V usage is TRBV16 and J usage is TRBJ2-7; D call uncertain. Trimming left V 4 bases short and J 3 bases short, with 13 bases between. CDR3 length: 14 amino acids. The germline V gene has CDR1 KGHSY and CDR2 FQNENV. The CDR3 DNA sequence: TGTGCCAGCAGCCCCCGACGGAGTTACTACGAGCAGTACTTC. As protein: CASSPRRSYYEQYF. Full variable domain (outside the CDR3, taken from reference TRBV16 and TRBJ2-7): GEEVAQTPKHLVRGEGQKAKLYCAPIKGHSYVFWYQQVLKNEFKFLISFQNENVFDETGMPKERFSAKCLPNSPCSLEIQATKLEDSAVYFCASSPRRSYYEQYFGPGTRLTVT.